One and the same sample provided the 4 T cell receptor beta chains below, sequenced in a study of cytotoxic CD8 clonotypes in ibrutinib-treated CLL. Sequenced by immunoSEQ multiplex PCR; TCRdb stores in-frame clones only, minus some. The profile shows about 97,000 clones, approximately 80% of them singletons. This specimen consisted of PBMCs, obtained after 24 months of ibrutinib treatment. All receptors derive from a human donor with chronic lymphocytic leukemia.

This chain connects TRBV2 to TRBJ1-2, with a tentative D call TRBD1 (6 bases). Germline values: CDR1 SNHLY, CDR2 FYNNEI. Trimming stripped 2 bases from V and 0 bases from J, with 10 bases between. The CDR3 loop spans 15 amino acids. DNA of the CDR3: TGTGCCAGCAGTGAAAGGGGGGCCACTAACTATGGCTACACCTTC. This encodes CASSERGATNYGYTF.

This clone turned up a few times. The V and J genes are TRBV29-1 and TRBJ2-1, with D uncertain. CDR1 is SQVTM and CDR2 is ANQGSEA in the germline V gene. The CDR3 contains 12 residues. V lost 4 bases to trimming and J lost 3 bases, with 7 bases between them. The CDR3, as DNA: TGCAGCGTTGCTGTCTTCTACAATGAGCAGTTCTTC. Translating it yields CSVAVFYNEQFF.

This clone was seen a few times. Sequence at one end of the junction differs from germline and may be a read error. V usage is TRBV5-5 and J usage is TRBJ2-7; 7 nucleotides line up with TRBD1. The V gene's germline CDR1 is SGHKS and CDR2 YYEKEE (reference sequence). This CDR3 has 14 amino acids. CDR3 amino acids: CASSLGTAADLHLF. CDR3 nucleotides: TGTGCCAGCAGCCTAGGGACAGCCGCCGACTTGCACTTATTC.

In its sample, this clone was seen a few times. The rearrangement joins TRBV7-9 to TRBJ2-7; D is possibly TRBD1 or TRBD2 (5 bases each). Germline values: CDR1 SEHNR, CDR2 FQNEAQ (reference sequence). Trimming stripped 3 bases from V and 7 bases from J, with 16 bases between. The CDR3 is made up of 14 amino acids. This CDR3 reads CASSFQGPHGEQYF. CDR3 DNA: TGTGCCAGCAGCTTCCAGGGACCCCATGGGGAGCAGTACTTC.